The rows below give T cell receptor beta chains drawn from one sample of a study of PD-L1 blockade in urothelial cancer. Sequencing used immunoSEQ multiplex PCR; TCRdb keeps in-frame clones, though not all of them. The sample gives tens of thousands of clones, around four fifths of which show up once; 13% to 15% is in the top ten. The source material was PBMCs, sampled around atezolizumab (anti-PD-L1) treatment. All receptors come from a man aged 80 or over with urothelial cancer. Each CDR3 is given without its conserved first and last residue. Fields, in order: V gene, CDR3 protein.

>TRBV12-5
ASGLAGNEQF
>TRBV6-5
AGPRRDTQY
>TRBV7-2
ASSPLRGQETQY
>TRBV7-9
ASSPGLTQAKNIQY
>TRBV15
ATSSDRLSNQPQH
>TRBV7-8
ASSPGGGGLSNEQF
>TRBV7-9
ASSSGLAETQY
>TRBV6-4
ASSDPSGTQY
>TRBV18
ASSQRRAENTEAF
>TRBV5-1
ASSFTGVPQF
>TRBV5-1
ASSPVDGGRGNNEQF
>TRBV29-1
SVRTGGYEQF
>TRBV4-3
ASSQRSGDTQY
>TRBV18
ASSPRDREAGTEAF
>TRBV18
ASSPGADNRRETQY
>TRBV11-2
ASSLWDRGVDTQY
>TRBV9
ASSVEEGNTGELF
>TRBV10-2
ASSRTGTSVYEQY
>TRBV6-1
ASRTGQGLEAF
>TRBV30
AWRVIGPGELF
>TRBV5-1
ASSLDPGASYEQY
>TRBV11-2
ASSSIKTSGISYEQY
>TRBV30
AWSGSGIGEQY
>TRBV2
ASSVADSNQPQH
>TRBV5-1
ASSLVESDSRNIQY
>TRBV7-9
ASSFSTANTGELF
>TRBV7-2
ASSLSASSYNEQF
>TRBV5-1
ASSLGLSQVYEQY
>TRBV27
ASRYDRAPNTEAF
>TRBV30
ACAGFWSGNTIY
>TRBV10-2
ASSERQGPYEQY
>TRBV10-1
ASTGTGRAYEQY
>TRBV6-5
ASSYIGTSSEQF
>TRBV10-3
AIRPGTSGYEQF
>TRBV10-3
ASITGGAQDTEAF
>TRBV5-5
ASSLVGSTDTQY
>TRBV5-4
ASSLASGRRGNEQF
>TRBV6-1
ASSEYLTSGYT
>TRBV9
ASSVGGLAGVQETQY
>TRBV10-3
AIRAQLAGAGNEQF
>TRBV4-1
ASSQQKGQGPYEQY
>TRBV28
ASNPQNRDEQF
>TRBV5-5
ASSPLRQSNTEAF
>TRBV5-1
ASSPLRANYGYT
>TRBV2
AVRETQY
>TRBV25-1
ASNSHGVQETQY
>TRBV19
ASRTGDTDTGELF
>TRBV7-9
ASSAAHGTGGLEQY
>TRBV11-2
ASSFRSGGTDTQY
>TRBV9
ASSVATGTSGPNEQF
>TRBV6-8
ASGTDKTYEQY
>TRBV19
ASSPRLSSYNEQF
>TRBV11-2
ASSLGDRGPFNQPQH
>TRBV7-6
ASSSFSGYEQY
>TRBV2
ASRRDSRDTQY
>TRBV10-3
AIRRDGLTGELF
>TRBV11-2
ASSFRDRGPLMNTEAF
>TRBV28
ASSQHATNEKLF
>TRBV4-1
ASSQDGKGATEAF